The 7 T cell receptor beta chains reported below all come from one sample, sequenced in a study of T cell responses to AZD1222 COVID-19 vaccine. Sequenced by immunoSEQ multiplex PCR; TCRdb stores in-frame clones only, minus some. This sample has roughly 100,000 clones, with 88% found just once. The sample was peripheral blood, taken on day 0 of AZD1222 vaccination. The receptors come from an adult in good health.

V is TRBV7-9 and J is TRBJ1-1, with a weak D call TRBD1 (5 bases). The germline V gene encodes CDR1 SEHNR and CDR2 FQNEAQ (reference sequence). The CDR3 is made up of 12 amino acids. The V and J ends lost 5 bases and 3 bases respectively, with 7 bases between them. The CDR3 sequence: CASSTRDTEAFF. DNA of the CDR3: TGTGCCAGCAGCACCAGGGACACTGAAGCTTTCTTT. Complete variable domain (other parts from reference TRBV7-9 and TRBJ1-1): DTGVSQNPRHKITKRGQNVTFRCDPISEHNRLYWYRQTLGQGPEFLTYFQNEAQLEKSRLLSDRFSAERPKGSFSTLEIQRTEQGDSAMYLCASSTRDTEAFFGQGTRLTVV.

This chain uses TRBV6-5 with TRBJ2-1, with D possibly TRBD2 on 6 matching bases. The V and J ends lost 2 bases and 1 base respectively, with 12 bases between them. Germline lookup yields CDR1 MNHEY and CDR2 SVGAGI. CDR3 size: 16 residues. CDR3: CASSYLQGGSYNEQFF. For the CDR3, the DNA is TGTGCCAGCAGTTACCTCCAGGGAGGTTCCTACAATGAGCAGTTCTTC.

V and J are TRBV6-5 and TRBJ2-1; D gene unclear. CDR1 MNHEY and CDR2 SVGAGI come from the germline V gene. The V gene lost 7 bases and the J gene lost 0 bases, with 13 bases spanning the gap. The CDR3 consists of 15 residues. The CDR3 here is CASISTLSSYNEQFF. The CDR3 DNA follows: TGTGCCAGCATCTCGACTCTGAGCTCCTACAATGAGCAGTTCTTC.

The chain links TRBV3-1 (or the pseudogene TRBV3-2) to TRBJ2-5; TRBD2 might be the D (5 bases). This CDR3 has 16 amino acids. Between the trimmed V and J ends, which lost 0 bases and 5 bases, there was a span of 16 bases. Germline-derived CDR1 and CDR2 are LGHDT and YNNKEL (reference sequence). The CDR3 is CASSQDRSGNRETQYF. CDR3 DNA sequence: TGTGCCAGCAGCCAAGATCGCTCCGGGAACCGGGAGACCCAGTACTTC.

V gene TRBV5-1 combines with J gene TRBJ2-6; a possible D gene is TRBD1 (6 bases). With 2 bases removed from V and 0 bases from J, the gap between germline ends came to 6 bases. Germline V gives CDR1 SGHRS, CDR2 YFSETQ. The CDR3 runs 15 residues. CDR3 bases: TGCGCCAGCAGCTTACAGGGCTCTGGGGCCAACGTCCTGACTTTC. It specifies CASSLQGSGANVLTF.

This clone was observed a handful of times. The junction differs from germline at one of its ends, possibly a read error. This rearrangement joins TRBV5-6 to TRBJ2-7; 8 nucleotides agree with TRBD1. Germline V gene sequence: CDR1 SGHDT, CDR2 YYEEEE. The CDR3 is made up of 15 amino acids. CDR3 in amino acids: CASSPRTGQTLGSRF. The DNA of the CDR3 is TGTGCCAGCAGTCCGCGGACAGGGCAAACTCTCGGGTCGCGATTC.

This sequence joins TRBV7-2 and TRBJ2-1, with 8 bases fitting TRBD2. The CDR3 is 14 amino acids. Germline V gene sequence: CDR1 SGHTA, CDR2 FQGNSA. V was pared by 4 bases and J by 7 bases, with 6 bases of the junction left unmatched. This CDR3 is CASSSLSGKNEQFF. DNA for the CDR3: TGTGCCAGCAGCTCACTTAGCGGGAAGAATGAGCAGTTCTTC.